What follows describes a single T cell receptor (beta chain). The method was immunoSEQ multiplex PCR; TCRdb's version includes in-frame clones alone and lacks a portion of them. The repertoire holds some 110,000 clones, with 91% as singletons. The entry originates in a study of T cell changes during pregnancy in multiple sclerosis. Between the trimmed V and J ends, which lost 0 bases and 5 bases, there was a span of 21 bases. Looked up from germline, CDR1 is LGHNA and CDR2 is YNFKEQ. This CDR3 comprises 18 residues. The chain links TRBV4-2 to TRBJ2-3; tentatively, D is TRBD2 (5 bases). The input for sequencing was peripheral blood, taken before pregnancy. The receptor comes from a female donor with multiple sclerosis, enrolled in a pregnancy study. Here the CDR3 reads CASSQDAYPRDPVDTQYF. The CDR3 coding sequence is TGTGCCAGCAGCCAAGATGCCTACCCCCGGGATCCGGTAGATACGCAGTATTTT.